Listed below are T cell receptor beta chains from one sample, sequenced in a study of T cell responses to AZD1222 COVID-19 vaccine. The data were produced by immunoSEQ multiplex PCR, yet TCRdb's version contains in-frame clones alone and is incomplete. The table shows fewer than 85,000 clones, with 80% to 90% occurring only once. The source was peripheral blood, collected on day 0 of AZD1222 vaccination. These receptors all stem from an adult in good health. Both conserved end residues are part of each CDR3. A D gene is named only where the DNA matches it firmly. A clone size is listed for some rows: how often the clone was seen (once, few, many), or a class if it is expanded.

abundance: .; d_gene: .; len: 15; j_gene: TRBJ2-3; v_gene: TRBV7-2; CDR3nt: TGTGCCAGCAGCTTGGGGTTTGGGAGGCCAGATACGCAGTATTTT; CDR3aa: CASSLGFGRPDTQYF
abundance: once; d_gene: .; len: 15; j_gene: TRBJ1-4; v_gene: TRBV6-6; CDR3nt: TGTGCCAGCAGTTACCCGGCGCGGACTAATGAAAAACTGTTTTTT; CDR3aa: CASSYPARTNEKLFF
abundance: few; d_gene: TRBD1; len: 16; j_gene: TRBJ2-7; v_gene: TRBV28; CDR3nt: TGTGCCAGCAGTTTAGGGGTAGGGGACAGCTCCTACGAGCAGTACTTC; CDR3aa: CASSLGVGDSSYEQYF
abundance: .; d_gene: .; len: 16; j_gene: TRBJ2-7; v_gene: TRBV6-2/TRBV6-3; CDR3nt: TGTGCCAGCAGTTATTTCATCGGTAGGGCGGGTTACGAGCAGTACTTC; CDR3aa: CASSYFIGRAGYEQYF
abundance: .; d_gene: .; len: 14; j_gene: TRBJ1-2; v_gene: TRBV11-2; CDR3nt: TGTGCCAGCACCCAAGGTCGGGACGTTCATGGCTACACCTTC; CDR3aa: CASTQGRDVHGYTF
abundance: .; d_gene: .; len: 13; j_gene: TRBJ1-1; v_gene: TRBV28; CDR3nt: TGTGCCAGCAGTTTGACAGATGGGACTGAAGCTTTCTTT; CDR3aa: CASSLTDGTEAFF
abundance: .; d_gene: TRBD2; len: 16; j_gene: TRBJ2-7; v_gene: TRBV7-9; CDR3nt: TGTGCCAGCAGCCCGCGGACTAGCGGATACTCCTACGAGCAGTACTTC; CDR3aa: CASSPRTSGYSYEQYF
abundance: .; d_gene: TRBD1; len: 15; j_gene: TRBJ1-3; v_gene: TRBV7-2; CDR3nt: TGTGCCAGCAGCTCCAGGGGGACCCCTGGAAACACCATATATTTT; CDR3aa: CASSSRGTPGNTIYF
abundance: .; d_gene: .; len: 14; j_gene: TRBJ1-1; v_gene: TRBV5-1; CDR3nt: TGCGCCAGCAGCATCACTGACGGGGGTACTGAAGCTTTCTTT; CDR3aa: CASSITDGGTEAFF
abundance: .; d_gene: .; len: 11; j_gene: TRBJ2-1; v_gene: TRBV4-1; CDR3nt: TGCGCCAGCAGGGCCTACAATGAGCAGTTCTTC; CDR3aa: CASRAYNEQFF
abundance: .; d_gene: .; len: 14; j_gene: TRBJ2-1; v_gene: TRBV5-1; CDR3nt: TGCGCCAGCAGCTTGTATGGGAGTGCTCCCGAGCAGTTCTTC; CDR3aa: CASSLYGSAPEQFF
abundance: .; d_gene: .; len: 14; j_gene: TRBJ1-6; v_gene: TRBV3-1/TRBV3-2; CDR3nt: TGTGCCAGCAGCCAAGGGCTCTCGGGGTCACCCCTCCACTTT; CDR3aa: CASSQGLSGSPLHF
abundance: .; d_gene: .; len: 11; j_gene: TRBJ1-2; v_gene: TRBV6-5; CDR3nt: TGTGCCAGCAGTTCCCGTGCTGGCTACACCTTC; CDR3aa: CASSSRAGYTF
abundance: .; d_gene: .; len: 13; j_gene: TRBJ1-5; v_gene: TRBV7-9; CDR3nt: TGTGCCAGCAGCTTAGGGGTGGGTCAGCCCCAGCATTTT; CDR3aa: CASSLGVGQPQHF
abundance: .; d_gene: .; len: 14; j_gene: TRBJ2-5; v_gene: TRBV24-1; CDR3nt: TGTGCCACCAGTGATACCGGATTAGAAGAGACCCAGTACTTC; CDR3aa: CATSDTGLEETQYF
abundance: .; d_gene: TRBD2; len: 19; j_gene: TRBJ2-1; v_gene: TRBV6-6; CDR3nt: TGTGCCAGCAGTCTATCCGACAGTTCAGCGGGGCCCTCCTACAATGAGCAGTTCTTC; CDR3aa: CASSLSDSSAGPSYNEQFF
abundance: .; d_gene: TRBD2; len: 14; j_gene: TRBJ2-1; v_gene: TRBV24-1; CDR3nt: TGTGCCACCAGTGATAGCGGGAGCTTAGGTGAGCAGTTCTTC; CDR3aa: CATSDSGSLGEQFF
abundance: .; d_gene: .; len: 13; j_gene: TRBJ1-1; v_gene: TRBV5-5; CDR3nt: TGTGCCAGCAGCTTGGGGGCCGGGACTGAAGCTTTCTTT; CDR3aa: CASSLGAGTEAFF
abundance: .; d_gene: TRBD1; len: 14; j_gene: TRBJ2-7; v_gene: TRBV19; CDR3nt: TGTGCCAGTAGTATGACAGGGGGAAATCGTAGGCAGTACTTC; CDR3aa: CASSMTGGNRRQYF
abundance: .; d_gene: TRBD1; len: 14; j_gene: TRBJ1-2; v_gene: TRBV7-2; CDR3nt: TGTGCCAGCAGCTCGTCGGGACAGGGTTATGGCTACACCTTC; CDR3aa: CASSSSGQGYGYTF
abundance: .; d_gene: .; len: 14; j_gene: TRBJ2-2; v_gene: TRBV10-3; CDR3nt: TGTGCCATCAGGGAGACCGCGAACACCGGGGAGCTGTTTTTT; CDR3aa: CAIRETANTGELFF
abundance: .; d_gene: .; len: 13; j_gene: TRBJ2-7; v_gene: TRBV2; CDR3nt: TGTGCCAGCAGCCCCCAGGGGCCCCACGAGCAGTACTTC; CDR3aa: CASSPQGPHEQYF
abundance: .; d_gene: .; len: 13; j_gene: TRBJ1-1; v_gene: TRBV4-1; CDR3nt: TGCGCCAGCAGCCAATCGCGGGGGGCTGAAGCTTTCTTT; CDR3aa: CASSQSRGAEAFF
abundance: .; d_gene: .; len: 16; j_gene: TRBJ2-7; v_gene: TRBV15; CDR3nt: TGTGCCACCAGCAGAGACCGGGGAACTCCCGCCTACGAGCAGTACTTC; CDR3aa: CATSRDRGTPAYEQYF
abundance: .; d_gene: TRBD2; len: 15; j_gene: TRBJ2-7; v_gene: TRBV28; CDR3nt: TGTGCCAGCAGTTTTCTAGGTACTAGCGGGTACGAGCAGTACTTC; CDR3aa: CASSFLGTSGYEQYF
abundance: .; d_gene: .; len: 14; j_gene: TRBJ1-6; v_gene: TRBV5-6; CDR3nt: TGTGCCAGCAGCTTGGGTTGGCAGAATTCACCCCTCCACTTT; CDR3aa: CASSLGWQNSPLHF
abundance: .; d_gene: TRBD1; len: 15; j_gene: TRBJ1-1; v_gene: TRBV28; CDR3nt: TGTGCCAGCGGGCTGCAGGGGGCGGTGAACACTGAAGCTTTCTTT; CDR3aa: CASGLQGAVNTEAFF
abundance: .; d_gene: .; len: 15; j_gene: TRBJ2-2; v_gene: TRBV28; CDR3nt: TGTGCCAGCAGTTTGGAGCGACCGGGGGCCGGGGAGCTGTTTTTT; CDR3aa: CASSLERPGAGELFF
abundance: .; d_gene: TRBD2; len: 14; j_gene: TRBJ2-1; v_gene: TRBV11-2; CDR3nt: TGTGCCAGCAGCCCGTCGGGAGGATACAATGAGCAGTTCTTC; CDR3aa: CASSPSGGYNEQFF
abundance: .; d_gene: .; len: 17; j_gene: TRBJ1-5; v_gene: TRBV28; CDR3nt: TGTGCCAGCAGAAAATCAGGGGTCATTAGAAGCAATCAGCCCCAGCATTTT; CDR3aa: CASRKSGVIRSNQPQHF
abundance: .; d_gene: .; len: 12; j_gene: TRBJ1-2; v_gene: TRBV28; CDR3nt: TGTGCCAGCAGTTTAGGGGCCTATGGCTACACCTTC; CDR3aa: CASSLGAYGYTF
abundance: few; d_gene: .; len: 15; j_gene: TRBJ1-4; v_gene: TRBV19; CDR3nt: TGTGCCAGTAGTATCCGGGCCGCTCCCAATGAAAAACTGTTTTTT; CDR3aa: CASSIRAAPNEKLFF
abundance: .; d_gene: .; len: 13; j_gene: TRBJ2-5; v_gene: TRBV5-1; CDR3nt: TGCGCCAGCAGATACAGGAGATCGGAGACCCAGTACTTC; CDR3aa: CASRYRRSETQYF
abundance: .; d_gene: TRBD1; len: 13; j_gene: TRBJ1-2; v_gene: TRBV5-6; CDR3nt: TGTGCCAGCAGCTTGGGAGGGGGCGATGGCTACACCTTC; CDR3aa: CASSLGGGDGYTF
abundance: .; d_gene: .; len: 15; j_gene: TRBJ2-5; v_gene: TRBV9; CDR3nt: TGTGCCAGCAGCGTAGGAGAAGGAGGCCAAGAGACCCAGTACTTC; CDR3aa: CASSVGEGGQETQYF
abundance: .; d_gene: .; len: 12; j_gene: TRBJ1-2; v_gene: TRBV29-1; CDR3nt: TGCAGCGTTGAAGAACCCGGCGATGGCTACACCTTC; CDR3aa: CSVEEPGDGYTF
abundance: once; d_gene: TRBD1; len: 15; j_gene: TRBJ2-2; v_gene: TRBV5-1; CDR3nt: TGCGCCAGCAGCAAGGACAGGCAAAACACCGGGGAGCTGTTTTTT; CDR3aa: CASSKDRQNTGELFF
abundance: .; d_gene: .; len: 11; j_gene: TRBJ2-7; v_gene: TRBV28; CDR3nt: TGTGCCAGCAGTTCCACCGACGAGCAGTACTTC; CDR3aa: CASSSTDEQYF
abundance: .; d_gene: .; len: 15; j_gene: TRBJ1-4; v_gene: TRBV27; CDR3nt: TGTGCCAGCAGTTTATCTTCGGGCTCCGGCGAAAAACTGTTTTTT; CDR3aa: CASSLSSGSGEKLFF
abundance: few; d_gene: TRBD1; len: 17; j_gene: TRBJ1-6; v_gene: TRBV28; CDR3nt: TGTGCCAGCAGGCCAAGCCGTCCAGGGGGCCTTAATTCACCCCTCCACTTT; CDR3aa: CASRPSRPGGLNSPLHF
abundance: many; d_gene: .; len: 12; j_gene: TRBJ1-1; v_gene: TRBV11-2; CDR3nt: TGTGCCAGCAGCGTAGGCGACACTGAAGCTTTCTTT; CDR3aa: CASSVGDTEAFF
abundance: .; d_gene: TRBD1; len: 15; j_gene: TRBJ1-1; v_gene: TRBV10-3; CDR3nt: TGTGCCATCAGCGAGACGGACAGGGGATCAGGTGGGGCTTTCTTT; CDR3aa: CAISETDRGSGGAFF
abundance: .; d_gene: .; len: 14; j_gene: TRBJ1-1; v_gene: TRBV4-3; CDR3nt: TGCGCCAGCAGCCAGAGGGGACTTGTTACTGAAGCTTTCTTT; CDR3aa: CASSQRGLVTEAFF